The clone carrying this T cell receptor beta chain was recorded a few times. What it binds is not known. The sample is drawn from a study of T cell repertoires in cytomegalovirus infection. The overall study: CMV epitopes used comprised recently identified HLA-C-restricted ones and well-studied HLA-B-restricted ones. It was the public TCR beta signatures that indicated both CMV infection and matching HLA type.

TCRdb used MiXCR to reprocess the reads, holding one entry per CDR3 protein. In the table there are 300,000 to 400,000 distinct CDR3 sequences, 25% of which are singletons. Broader study findings: The cumulative frequency of public TCR beta families distinguished individuals who carried CMV together with the relevant HLA. Clonotypes of TCR beta that were HLA-C-restricted and CMV-specific dominated the ex vivo response.

Germline V gene data show CDR1 as SEHNR and CDR2 as FQNEAQ (reference sequence). The V and J ends lost 5 bases and 6 bases, in that order; junction bases with no gene match: 7. The CDR3 covers 14 residues. The sample here was cultured PBMCs, taken from culture after CMV antigen stimulation. The V gene is TRBV7-9, the J gene TRBJ2-1; 7 positions agree with TRBD1. This TCR was recovered from a human donor in good health (CMV status not recorded). Some clones in this sample may be carry-over from other donors' samples. In nucleotides, the CDR3 is TGTGCCAGCAGCACGGGCTCAGGGGGCAATGAGCAGTTCTTC. This gives the protein CASSTGSGGNEQFF.